This T cell receptor (beta chain) was profiled in a study of breast tumors, draining lymph nodes, adjacent tissues. Findings and limits, study-wide: Tumor and nontumor repertoires were significantly more similar in luminal-like than in basal-like breast cancer.

TCRdb reanalysed the multiplex PCR reads using MiXCR and keeps one entry per CDR3 protein. The sample carries approximately 200,000 distinct CDR3 sequences, 25% to 40% recorded once. This clonotype was counted a few times. Antigen unknown. A much larger clone lies a single base off, so this may be a read error. Trimming removed 3 bases at V and 4 bases at J, with 10 bases between. CDR3 size: 13 residues. Breast cancer patients provided tissue from their axillary draining lymph nodes. This receptor was identified in a female donor with breast cancer. Some clones in this sample may be carry-over from other donors' samples. Sequenced sample: axillary lymph node tissue. The chain links TRBV12-3 or TRBV12-4 to TRBJ2-7, with a weak D call TRBD1 (5 bases). The CDR3 here is CASSFARTYEQYF. For the CDR3, the DNA is TGTGCCAGCAGTTTCGCGAGGACATACGAGCAGTACTTC.